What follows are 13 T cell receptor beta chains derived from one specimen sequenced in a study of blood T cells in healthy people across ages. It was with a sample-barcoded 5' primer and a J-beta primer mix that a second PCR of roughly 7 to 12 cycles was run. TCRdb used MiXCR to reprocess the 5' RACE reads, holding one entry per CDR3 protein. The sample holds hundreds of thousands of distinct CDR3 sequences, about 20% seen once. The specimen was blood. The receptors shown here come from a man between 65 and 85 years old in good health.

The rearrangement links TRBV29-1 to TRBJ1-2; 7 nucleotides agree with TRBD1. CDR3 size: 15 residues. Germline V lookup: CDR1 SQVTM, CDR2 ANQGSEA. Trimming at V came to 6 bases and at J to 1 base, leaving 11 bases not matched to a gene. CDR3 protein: CSVQRTGAVNYGYTF. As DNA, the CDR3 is TGCAGCGTACAAAGGACAGGAGCAGTTAACTATGGCTACACCTTC.

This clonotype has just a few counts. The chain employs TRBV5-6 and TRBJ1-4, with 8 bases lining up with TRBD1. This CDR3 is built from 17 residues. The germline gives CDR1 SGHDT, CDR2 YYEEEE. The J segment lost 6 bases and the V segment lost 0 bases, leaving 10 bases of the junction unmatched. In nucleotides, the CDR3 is TGTGCCAGCAGCTTGGTAGGCAGGGGGCAGAATTATGAAAAACTGTTTTTT. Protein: CASSLVGRGQNYEKLFF.

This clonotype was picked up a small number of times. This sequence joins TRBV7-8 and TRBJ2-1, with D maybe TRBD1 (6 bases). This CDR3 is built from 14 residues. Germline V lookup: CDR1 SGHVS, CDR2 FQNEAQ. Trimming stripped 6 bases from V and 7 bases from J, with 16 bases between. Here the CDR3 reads CASRQNRAGNEQFF. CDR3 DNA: TGTGCCAGCAGACAGAACAGGGCTGGGAATGAGCAGTTCTTC.

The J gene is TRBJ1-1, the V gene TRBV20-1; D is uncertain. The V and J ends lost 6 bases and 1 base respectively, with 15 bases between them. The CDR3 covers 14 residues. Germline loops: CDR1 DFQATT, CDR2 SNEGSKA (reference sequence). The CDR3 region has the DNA TGCAGTGCCAACCCCGGGAGGCAGAACACTGAAGCTTTCTTT. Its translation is CSANPGRQNTEAFF.

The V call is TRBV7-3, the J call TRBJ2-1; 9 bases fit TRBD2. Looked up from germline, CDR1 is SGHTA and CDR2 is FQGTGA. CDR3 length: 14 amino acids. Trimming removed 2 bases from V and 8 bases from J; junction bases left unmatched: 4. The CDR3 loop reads CASSLLRTSDEQFF. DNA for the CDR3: TGTGCCAGCAGCTTACTGCGGACTAGCGATGAGCAGTTCTTC.

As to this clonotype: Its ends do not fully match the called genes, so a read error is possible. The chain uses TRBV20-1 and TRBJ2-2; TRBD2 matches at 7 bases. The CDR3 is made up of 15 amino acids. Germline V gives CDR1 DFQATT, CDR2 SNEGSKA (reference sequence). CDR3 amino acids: CGARIAGRNTGELFF. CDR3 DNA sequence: TGCGGTGCTAGGATAGCGGGCAGGAACACCGGGGAGCTGTTTTTT.

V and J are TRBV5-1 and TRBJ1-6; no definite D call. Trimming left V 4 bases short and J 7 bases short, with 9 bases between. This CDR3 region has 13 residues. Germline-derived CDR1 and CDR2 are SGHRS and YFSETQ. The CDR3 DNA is TGCGCCAGCAGCGCGAGCAAGAATTCACCCCTCCACTTT. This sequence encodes CASSASKNSPLHF. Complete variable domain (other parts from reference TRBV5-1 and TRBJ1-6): KAGVTQTPRYLIKTRGQQVTLSCSPISGHRSVSWYQQTPGQGLQFLFEYFSETQRNKGNFPGRFSGRQFSNSRSEMNVSTLELGDSALYLCASSASKNSPLHFGNGTRLTVT.

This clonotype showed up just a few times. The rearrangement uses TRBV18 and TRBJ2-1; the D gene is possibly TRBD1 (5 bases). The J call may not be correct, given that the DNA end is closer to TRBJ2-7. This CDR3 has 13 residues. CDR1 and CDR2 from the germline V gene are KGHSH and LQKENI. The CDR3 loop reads CASSIQGGYEQYF. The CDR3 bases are TGTGCCAGCTCAATTCAGGGTGGGTACGAGCAGTACTTC.

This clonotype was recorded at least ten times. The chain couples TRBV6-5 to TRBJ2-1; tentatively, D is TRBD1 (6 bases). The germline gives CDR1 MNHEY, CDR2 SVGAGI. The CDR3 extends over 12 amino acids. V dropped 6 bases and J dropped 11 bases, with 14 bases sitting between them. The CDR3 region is CASSRSGQQQFF. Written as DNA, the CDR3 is TGTGCCAGCAGCCGCTCAGGACAGCAGCAGTTCTTC.

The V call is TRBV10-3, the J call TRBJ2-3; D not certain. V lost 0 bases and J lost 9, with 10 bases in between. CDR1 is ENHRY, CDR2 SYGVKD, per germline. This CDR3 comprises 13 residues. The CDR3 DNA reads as TGTGCCATCAGTGAGTCGGTGGAGAGCACGCAGTATTTT. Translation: CAISESVESTQYF.

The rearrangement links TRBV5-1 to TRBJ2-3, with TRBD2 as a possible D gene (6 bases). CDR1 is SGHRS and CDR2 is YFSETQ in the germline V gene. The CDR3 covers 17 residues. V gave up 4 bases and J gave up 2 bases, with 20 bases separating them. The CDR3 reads CASSTNPQGLYTDTQYF. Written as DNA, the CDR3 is TGCGCCAGCAGCACAAACCCCCAGGGACTCTACACAGATACGCAGTATTTT.

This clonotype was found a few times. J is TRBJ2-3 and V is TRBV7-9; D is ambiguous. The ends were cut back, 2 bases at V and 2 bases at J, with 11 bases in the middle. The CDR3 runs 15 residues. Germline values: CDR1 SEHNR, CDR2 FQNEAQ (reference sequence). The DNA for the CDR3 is TGTGCCAGCAGCTTACGGTTCAACTACACAGATACGCAGTATTTT. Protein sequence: CASSLRFNYTDTQYF. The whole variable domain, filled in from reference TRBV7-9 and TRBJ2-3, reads DTGVSQNPRHKITKRGQNVTFRCDPISEHNRLYWYRQTLGQGPEFLTYFQNEAQLEKSRLLSDRFSAERPKGSFSTLEIQRTEQGDSAMYLCASSLRFNYTDTQYFGPGTRLTVL.

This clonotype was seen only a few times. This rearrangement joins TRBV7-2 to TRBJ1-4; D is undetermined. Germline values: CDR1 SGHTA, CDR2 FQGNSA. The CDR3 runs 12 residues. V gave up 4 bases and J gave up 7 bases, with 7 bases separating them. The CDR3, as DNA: TGTGCCAGCAGCTCCCAGATTGAAAAACTGTTTTTT. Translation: CASSSQIEKLFF.